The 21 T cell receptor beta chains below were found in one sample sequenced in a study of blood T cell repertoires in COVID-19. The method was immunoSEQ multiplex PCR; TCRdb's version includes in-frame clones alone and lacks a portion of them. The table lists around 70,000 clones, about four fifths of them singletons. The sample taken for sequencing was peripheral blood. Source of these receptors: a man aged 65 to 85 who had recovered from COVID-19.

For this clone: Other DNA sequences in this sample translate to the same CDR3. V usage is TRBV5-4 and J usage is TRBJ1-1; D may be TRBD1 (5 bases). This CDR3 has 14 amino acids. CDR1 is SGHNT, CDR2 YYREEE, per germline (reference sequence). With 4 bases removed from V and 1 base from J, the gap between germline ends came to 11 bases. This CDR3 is CASSLGRENTEAFF. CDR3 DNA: TGTGCCAGCAGCCTGGGGCGGGAGAACACTGAAGCTTTCTTT.

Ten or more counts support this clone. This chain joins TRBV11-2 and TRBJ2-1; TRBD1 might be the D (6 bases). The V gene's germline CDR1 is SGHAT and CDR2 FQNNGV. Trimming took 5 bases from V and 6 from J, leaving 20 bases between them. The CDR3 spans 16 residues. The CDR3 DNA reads TGTGCCAGCAGCGAGCGGCCGGGACAAGGACCCAATGAGCAGTTCTTC. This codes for CASSERPGQGPNEQFF.

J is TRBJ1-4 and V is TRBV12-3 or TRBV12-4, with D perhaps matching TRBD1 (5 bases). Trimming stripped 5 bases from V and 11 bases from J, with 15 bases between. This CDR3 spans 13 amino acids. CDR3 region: CASSPFVRGKLFF. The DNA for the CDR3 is TGTGCCAGCAGTCCGTTTGTTCGGGGGAAACTGTTTTTT.

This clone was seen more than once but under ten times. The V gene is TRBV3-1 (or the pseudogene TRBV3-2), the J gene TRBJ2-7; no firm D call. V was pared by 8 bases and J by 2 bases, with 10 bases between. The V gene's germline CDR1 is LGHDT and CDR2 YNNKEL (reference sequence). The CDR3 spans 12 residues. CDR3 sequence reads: CASARGTYEQYF. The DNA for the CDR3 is TGTGCCAGCGCCCGAGGAACCTACGAGCAGTACTTC.

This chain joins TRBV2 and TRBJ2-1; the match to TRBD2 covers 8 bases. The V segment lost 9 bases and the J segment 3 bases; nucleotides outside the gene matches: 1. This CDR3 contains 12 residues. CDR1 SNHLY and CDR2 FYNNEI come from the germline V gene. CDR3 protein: CARGTSYNEQFF. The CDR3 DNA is TGTGCCAGAGGGACTAGCTACAATGAGCAGTTCTTC.

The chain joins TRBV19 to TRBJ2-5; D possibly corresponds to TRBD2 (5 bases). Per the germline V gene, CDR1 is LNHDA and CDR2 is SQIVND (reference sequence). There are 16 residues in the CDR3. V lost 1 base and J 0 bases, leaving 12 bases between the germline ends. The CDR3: CASSIAPGEYQETQYF. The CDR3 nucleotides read TGTGCCAGTAGTATAGCCCCCGGGGAGTACCAAGAGACCCAGTACTTC.

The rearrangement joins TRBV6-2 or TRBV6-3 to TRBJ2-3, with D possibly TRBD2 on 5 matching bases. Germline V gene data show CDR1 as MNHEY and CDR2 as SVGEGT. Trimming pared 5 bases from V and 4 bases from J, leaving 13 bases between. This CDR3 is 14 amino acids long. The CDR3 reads CASSQSGTADTQYF. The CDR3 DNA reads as TGTGCCAGCAGTCAGAGCGGTACGGCAGATACGCAGTATTTT.

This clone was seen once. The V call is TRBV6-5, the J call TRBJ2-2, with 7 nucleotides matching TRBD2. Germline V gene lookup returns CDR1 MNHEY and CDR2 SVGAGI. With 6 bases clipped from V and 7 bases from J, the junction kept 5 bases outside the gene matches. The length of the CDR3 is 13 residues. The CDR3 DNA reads TGTGCCAGCAGGTCGAGGGAGGGCGGGGAGCTGTTTTTT. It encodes CASRSREGGELFF.

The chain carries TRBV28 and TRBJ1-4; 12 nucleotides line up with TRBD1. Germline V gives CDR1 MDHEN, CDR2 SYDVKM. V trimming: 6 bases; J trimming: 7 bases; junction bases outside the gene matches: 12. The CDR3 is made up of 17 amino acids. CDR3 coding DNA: TGTGCCAGCAGCCAGGGACAGGGGGCATTGCCGAGTGAAAAACTGTTTTTT. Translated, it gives CASSQGQGALPSEKLFF.

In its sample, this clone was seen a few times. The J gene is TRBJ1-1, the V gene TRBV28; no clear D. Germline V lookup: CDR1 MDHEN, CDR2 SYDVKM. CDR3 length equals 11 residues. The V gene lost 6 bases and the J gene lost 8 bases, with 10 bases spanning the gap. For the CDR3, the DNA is TGTGCCAGCAGCTGGAGCGAAGAAGCTTTCTTT. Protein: CASSWSEEAFF.

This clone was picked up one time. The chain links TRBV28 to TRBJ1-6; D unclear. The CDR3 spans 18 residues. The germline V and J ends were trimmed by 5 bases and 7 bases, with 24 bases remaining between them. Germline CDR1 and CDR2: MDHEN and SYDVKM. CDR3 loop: CASSPPGKTAQTNSPLHF. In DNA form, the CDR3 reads TGTGCCAGCAGTCCCCCGGGGAAAACAGCCCAAACGAATTCACCCCTCCACTTT.

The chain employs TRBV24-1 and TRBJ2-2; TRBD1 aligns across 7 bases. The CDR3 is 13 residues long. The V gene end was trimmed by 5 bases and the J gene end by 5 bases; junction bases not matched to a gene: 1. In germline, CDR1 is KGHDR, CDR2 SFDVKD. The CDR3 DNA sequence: TGTGCCACCAGTGCACAGGGGACCGGGGAGCTGTTTTTT. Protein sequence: CATSAQGTGELFF.

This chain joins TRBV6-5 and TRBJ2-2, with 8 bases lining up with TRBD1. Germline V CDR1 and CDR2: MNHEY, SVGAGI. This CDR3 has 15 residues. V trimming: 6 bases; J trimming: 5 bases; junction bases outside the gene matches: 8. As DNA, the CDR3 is TGTGCCAGCAGGCAACAGGGGGTGGGGACCGGGGAGCTGTTTTTT. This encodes CASRQQGVGTGELFF.

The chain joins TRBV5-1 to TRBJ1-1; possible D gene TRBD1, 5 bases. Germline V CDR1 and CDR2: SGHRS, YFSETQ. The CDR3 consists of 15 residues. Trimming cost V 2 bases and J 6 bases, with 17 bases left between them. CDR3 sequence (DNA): TGCGCCAGCAGCTTTGGTCGCTCGGGAGGGGCTGAAGCTTTCTTT. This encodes CASSFGRSGGAEAFF. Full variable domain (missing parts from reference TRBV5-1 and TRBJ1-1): KAGVTQTPRYLIKTRGQQVTLSCSPISGHRSVSWYQQTPGQGLQFLFEYFSETQRNKGNFPGRFSGRQFSNSRSEMNVSTLELGDSALYLCASSFGRSGGAEAFFGQGTRLTVV.

In DNA, the CDR3 is TGTGCCACCAGTGATAGTCACAGCTTCTACACCTTC. This sequence encodes CATSDSHSFYTF. This rearrangement joins TRBV24-1 to TRBJ1-2; no clear D gene. The CDR3 consists of 12 residues. Germline CDR1 and CDR2: KGHDR and SFDVKD. The V end was cut by 3 bases, the J end by 10 bases, with 11 bases between.

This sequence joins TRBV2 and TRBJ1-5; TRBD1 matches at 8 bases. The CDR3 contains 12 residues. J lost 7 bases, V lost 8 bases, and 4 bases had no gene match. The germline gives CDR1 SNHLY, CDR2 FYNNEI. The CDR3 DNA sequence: TGTGCCAGCTCCGACAGGGGCCAGCCCCAGCATTTT. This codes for CASSDRGQPQHF. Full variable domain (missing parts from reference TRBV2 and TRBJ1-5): EPEVTQTPSHQVTQMGQEVILRCVPISNHLYFYWYRQILGQKVEFLVSFYNNEISEKSEIFDDQFSVERPDGSNFTLKIRSTKLEDSAMYFCASSDRGQPQHFGDGTRLSIL.

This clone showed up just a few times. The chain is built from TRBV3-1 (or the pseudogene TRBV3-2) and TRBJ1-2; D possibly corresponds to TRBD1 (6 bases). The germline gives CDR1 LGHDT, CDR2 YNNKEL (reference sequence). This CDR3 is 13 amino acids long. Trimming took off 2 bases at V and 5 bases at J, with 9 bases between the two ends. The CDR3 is CASSQTGQYGYTF. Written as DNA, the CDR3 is TGTGCCAGCAGCCAAACCGGACAGTATGGCTACACCTTC.

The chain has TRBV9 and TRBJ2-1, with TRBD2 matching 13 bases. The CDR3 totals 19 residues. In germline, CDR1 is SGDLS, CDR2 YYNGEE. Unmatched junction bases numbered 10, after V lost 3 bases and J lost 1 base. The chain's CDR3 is CASSARLAGGPTSYNEQFF. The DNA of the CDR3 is TGTGCCAGCAGCGCCCGACTAGCGGGGGGCCCTACTTCCTACAATGAGCAGTTCTTC.

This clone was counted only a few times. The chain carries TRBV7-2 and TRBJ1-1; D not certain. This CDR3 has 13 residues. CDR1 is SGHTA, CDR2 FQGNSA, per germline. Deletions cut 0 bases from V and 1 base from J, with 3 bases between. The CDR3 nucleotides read TGTGCCAGCAGCTTAGCCGGGAACACTGAAGCTTTCTTT. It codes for CASSLAGNTEAFF. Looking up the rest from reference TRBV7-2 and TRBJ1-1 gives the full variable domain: GAGVSQSPSNKVTEKGKDVELRCDPISGHTALYWYRQSLGQGLEFLIYFQGNSAPDKSGLPSDRFSAERTGGSVSTLTIQRTQQEDSAVYLCASSLAGNTEAFFGQGTRLTVV.

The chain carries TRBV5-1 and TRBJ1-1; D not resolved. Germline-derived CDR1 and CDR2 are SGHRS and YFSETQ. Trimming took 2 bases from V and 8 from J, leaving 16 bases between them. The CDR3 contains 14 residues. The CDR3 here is CASSFEETAIEAFF. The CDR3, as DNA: TGCGCCAGCAGCTTTGAGGAGACTGCTATAGAAGCTTTCTTT. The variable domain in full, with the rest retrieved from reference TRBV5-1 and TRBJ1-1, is KAGVTQTPRYLIKTRGQQVTLSCSPISGHRSVSWYQQTPGQGLQFLFEYFSETQRNKGNFPGRFSGRQFSNSRSEMNVSTLELGDSALYLCASSFEETAIEAFFGQGTRLTVV.

The CDR3 sequence: CASSLAQTGGYTF. In DNA form, the CDR3 reads TGTGCCAGCAGTTTGGCCCAGACGGGTGGCTACACCTTC. The chain has TRBV27 and TRBJ1-2; D is unresolved. In germline, CDR1 is MNHEY, CDR2 SMNVEV (reference sequence). The CDR3 length is 13 residues. With 3 bases removed from V and 7 bases from J, the gap between germline ends came to 12 bases.